Below, one TCR beta chain is given with its context. Its antigen is unidentified. The data were obtained in a study of response to subunit inactivated influenza vaccine. General study points: The authors suggested that few new T cells are recruited per seasonal influenza vaccination.

MiXCR was run by TCRdb on the RT-PCR reads, yielding one entry per CDR3 protein. The data contain about 700,000 distinct CDR3 sequences, 14% of them singletons. The CDR3 totals 11 residues. CDR1 and CDR2 from the germline V gene are SGHRS and YFSETQ. Losses at the gene ends were 6 bases for V and 12 bases for J; bases not matched to a gene: 6. The gene calls are TRBV5-1 and TRBJ2-1; 7 nucleotides line up with TRBD2. This sequence originates from a man aged 45-65 years who received an inactivated influenza vaccine. Sequencing was performed on PBMCs from blood, taken 14 to 15 days before vaccination. The CDR3, as DNA: TGCGCCAGCAATCGGGGGGAGGTGCAGTTCTTC. Its translation: CASNRGEVQFF. The variable domain in full, completed from reference TRBV5-1 and TRBJ2-1, reads KAGVTQTPRYLIKTRGQQVTLSCSPISGHRSVSWYQQTPGQGLQFLFEYFSETQRNKGNFPGRFSGRQFSNSRSEMNVSTLELGDSALYLCASNRGEVQFFGPGTRLTVL.